This section outlines one TCR beta chain sequence together with its context. Its specificity is unknown. The data derive from a study of blood T cells in healthy people across ages. The study's findings and limits: When set beside aged donors, long-lived donors presented more naive CD4+ cells and higher diversity.

CDR3 length: 17 residues. Per germline, CDR1 SGDLS and CDR2 YYNGEE. Deletions cut 0 bases from V and 0 bases from J, with 15 bases between. Primed by a sample-barcoded 5' primer and a J-beta primer mix, a second PCR proceeded for about 7 to 11 cycles. Using its own MiXCR run on the 5' RACE reads, TCRdb lists one record per CDR3 protein. The data contain about 800,000 distinct CDR3 sequences, roughly 25% of them seen just once; the ten biggest clones take up roughly 3.8%. This sample was also put to use in a study of T cells of mothers and their children.

This chain joins TRBV9 and TRBJ1-1; a weak D match, TRBD1 (5 bases). The sample comprised blood. This TCR derives from a boy younger than 18 in good health. For the CDR3, the DNA is TGTGCCAGCAGCGTAGGCAAAGGGGCCGGAATGAACACTGAAGCTTTCTTT. Translated, it gives CASSVGKGAGMNTEAFF.